This T cell receptor beta chain was observed in a study of blood T cell repertoires in COVID-19. In the study overall: The samples span acute and convalescent COVID-19 from the United States, Italy and Spain. PBMCs, B-cell-depleted T cells, or T cells provided the cDNA or gDNA that made up the material.

CDR1 and CDR2 from the germline V gene are SGHNT and YENEEA. Trimming cost V 4 bases and J 6 bases; bases outside gene matches: 7. The CDR3 loop spans 15 amino acids. In the original workflow: The assay estimated nucleated cells by amplifying reference gene primers. Sequenced by immunoSEQ multiplex PCR; TCRdb stores in-frame clones only, minus some. That table gives V, J and clone size, and the DNA gave D and trimming. There are approximately 67,000 clones in the sample; around 87% occur only once, and approximately 8.3% lies in the top ten. Sequenced input: peripheral blood. This chain connects TRBV11-3 to TRBJ2-3; 10 bases map to TRBD1. This receptor was obtained from a man aged 45-60 years with active COVID-19. For the CDR3, the DNA is TGTGCCAGCAGCTCCGGGACAGGGGCCGCCGATACGCAGTATTTT. The encoded protein is CASSSGTGAADTQYF.